The clone carrying this T cell receptor beta chain was seen repeatedly, ten times or more. This specimen comes from a study of molecular identifiers for immune sequencing clone quantification. The CDR3 covers 14 residues. V was shortened by 4 bases and J by 2 bases, with 12 bases between the two germline ends. In germline, CDR1 is SQVTM, CDR2 ANQGSEA. One entry per CDR3 protein, called by TCRdb with MiXCR from the PCR reads. Among 350,000 or so distinct CDR3 sequences, about a fifth were seen once, and the ten largest hold 0.7% to 0.9%. This TCR derives from a human donor in good health. Some libraries in this study had Jurkat cell RNA spiked in. The sequenced sample consisted of naive CD8+ T cells from blood, with Jurkat cell RNA spiked in. This sample's subset: FACS-sorted CD8+CD4-CCR7+CD45RA+ naive T cells. The chain combines TRBV29-1 with TRBJ2-4; D is uncertain. The CDR3 DNA follows: TGCAGCGTTGCGTCAGAGTACTCCAAAAACATTCAGTACTTC. Translated, it gives CSVASEYSKNIQYF.